This record concerns one T cell receptor beta chain sequence. As yet, its antigen is unknown. These data belong to a study of T cells in Graves' hyperthyroidism and ophthalmopathy. Study-wide results and limits: Blood samples included most of the expanded thyroid clonotypes exceeding 0.001.

The length of the CDR3 is 14 residues. CDR1 is SGHTA, CDR2 FQGNSA, per germline. V lost 4 bases to trimming and J lost 4 bases; unmatched junction nucleotides: 5. RNA transcripts served as the template for amplifying TCR beta CDR3 regions. Initially, a first-round RT-PCR of the TCR CDR3 employed the HTBI primer set. TCRdb independently ran MiXCR on the multiplex PCR reads; one entry per CDR3 protein. The sample lists hundreds of thousands of distinct CDR3 sequences, around 20% occurring once. The rearrangement links TRBV7-2 to TRBJ1-1; TRBD1 aligns across 8 bases. The sequencing input was blood. The clonotype comes from a woman in her forties or fifties with Graves' hyperthyroidism that later progressed to Graves' ophthalmopathy. The CDR3 region has the DNA TGTGCCAGCAGCTCTCAGGGGGCTGTCACTGAAGCTTTCTTT. Translating it yields CASSSQGAVTEAFF.